This note documents a single TCR beta chain sequence. Its cognate antigen has yet to be identified. Base quality data are lacking; no much larger clone is found one base away. The sample's time point label is to be understood as: baseline before first vaccination. The vaccinee samples were drawn from two UK trials, COV001 and COV002, one of which was a single-blind randomized controlled phase 2/3 trial testing AZD1222 (ChAdOx1 nCoV-19) in healthy adults. Trial participant PBMC samples were collected at day 0 and day 28 after the second dose for TCRbeta chain sequencing. Reading from cysteine to phenylalanine, the CDR3 counts 20 amino acids. The only DNA kept is the CDR3, 60 bases in frame from the first base. V trim: 6 bases; J trim: 5 bases; unmatched bases: 24. From a lookup of the germline V gene (reference sequence), CDR1 and CDR2 are LNHDA and SQIVND. The CDR3 regions of human TCRbeta chains were analyzed by immunosequencing. The published analysis was carried out like this. Repertoire TCRs were checked for matches against a reference library of SARS-CoV-2-specific TCRs that had been generated using the MIRA antigen-specificity platform. Breadth was defined as the fraction of unique TCRs that were SARS-CoV-2-associated. Depth was defined as the fraction of total T cells that were SARS-CoV-2-associated. Each spike-specific TCR was assigned to its reactive spike region and to a CD4 or CD8 class using the MIRA data. Log10-transformed breadth and depth values were compared by one-way ANOVA with Sidak's multiple comparisons tests. What TCRdb holds here is the immuneACCESS table cut down to in-frame rearrangements. Part of the clones is not present; checked against another copy, under half of the missing clones reflect an unresolved V gene, and the others are unexplained. The V and J calls and clone size were taken over from that table, and D and trimming were inferred from the DNA. This sample gives around 140,000 clones in total; over 85% of them show up just once. Approximately 1.5% of the sample is held by the ten biggest clonotypes.

This entry comes from a study of T cell responses to AZD1222 COVID-19 vaccine (dated by TCRdb to about 2021). Looking at the study overall: AZD1222 recipients given second doses at about 4 weeks or at about 12 weeks were pooled, since spike-specific TCR depth and breadth were not found to differ between the two schedules. Trial participants were enrolled into age subgroups of 18-55, 56-69 and 70-plus years, which contained about 150, 27 and 61 TCR-sequenced participants, respectively. TCR sequencing was performed for roughly 250 trial participants, of whom roughly 200 were given two doses of AZD1222 and some 26 were given two doses of MenACWY control vaccine.

The paper as a whole reports these results and caveats: Only five or six AZD1222 recipients were SARS-CoV-2 seropositive at baseline, limiting conclusions about previously exposed vaccinees. Participants were mostly white British, with more females than males. The authors suggested clonal diversity may have been underestimated. In the small 56-69-year group, the increase in depth fell short of significance, most likely because of low power. After two AZD1222 doses, both the breadth and the depth of spike-specific TCRs were significantly higher than at day 0 and than in MenACWY recipients. The whole spike protein was spanned by vaccine-associated CD4 TCRs, and dominant responses were seen in regions 160-218 and 743-854. Reportedly, close to half of the unique spike-specific TCRs recognized epitopes lying outside the regions that are mutated in the B.1.351 and B.1.1.7 variants. No day 14 peak-response samples were available, so repertoires were characterized only after the peak T cell response.

The clonotype comes from an adult in good health. The specimen comprised peripheral blood, sampled on day 0 of AZD1222 vaccination. This chain joins TRBV19 to TRBJ1-4, with 7 bases aligning to TRBD1. The nucleotide sequence reads TGTGCCAGTAGCGCGGGCGCTGTCTGGGGACAGTTGAAGTTGAATGAAAAACTGTTTTTT. This gives the protein CASSAGAVWGQLKLNEKLFF.